The clone carrying this T cell receptor beta chain came up many times. Antigen unknown. Germline V gene data show CDR1 as LGHDT and CDR2 as YNNKEL (reference sequence). There are 13 residues in the CDR3. Trimming took off 5 bases at V and 8 bases at J, with 12 bases between the two ends. TCRdb independently ran MiXCR on the PCR reads; one entry per CDR3 protein. Here the sample spans fewer than 100,000 distinct CDR3 sequences, roughly 23% being singletons. This specimen belongs to a study of molecular identifiers for immune sequencing clone quantification. General study points: Spiked TCR RNA from one Jurkat cell reportedly showed up when mixed among 950,000 to 1,000,000 naive cells.

J is TRBJ2-2 and V is TRBV3-1, with a tentative D call TRBD2 (5 bases). This receptor was taken from a human donor in good health. Some libraries in this study had Jurkat cell RNA spiked in. Material: naive CD8+ T cells from blood, with Jurkat cell RNA spiked in. Subset of the sample: FACS-sorted CD8+CD4-CCR7+CD45RA+ naive T cells. The CDR3 nucleotides are TGTGCCAGCAGCTCCCCCGGGGAAGGGGAGCTGTTTTTT. It encodes CASSSPGEGELFF.